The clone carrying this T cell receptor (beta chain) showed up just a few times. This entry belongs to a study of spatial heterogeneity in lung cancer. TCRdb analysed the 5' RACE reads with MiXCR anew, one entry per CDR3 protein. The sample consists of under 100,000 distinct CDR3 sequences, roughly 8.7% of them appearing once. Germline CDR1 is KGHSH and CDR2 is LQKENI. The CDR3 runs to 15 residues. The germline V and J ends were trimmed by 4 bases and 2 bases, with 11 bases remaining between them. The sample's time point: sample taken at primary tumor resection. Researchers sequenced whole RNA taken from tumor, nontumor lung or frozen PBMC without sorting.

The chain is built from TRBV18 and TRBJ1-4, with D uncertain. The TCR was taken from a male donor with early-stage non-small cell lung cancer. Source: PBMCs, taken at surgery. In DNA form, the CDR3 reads TGTGCCAGCTCACTACAAGGGATTACTAATGAAAAACTGTTTTTT. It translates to CASSLQGITNEKLFF.